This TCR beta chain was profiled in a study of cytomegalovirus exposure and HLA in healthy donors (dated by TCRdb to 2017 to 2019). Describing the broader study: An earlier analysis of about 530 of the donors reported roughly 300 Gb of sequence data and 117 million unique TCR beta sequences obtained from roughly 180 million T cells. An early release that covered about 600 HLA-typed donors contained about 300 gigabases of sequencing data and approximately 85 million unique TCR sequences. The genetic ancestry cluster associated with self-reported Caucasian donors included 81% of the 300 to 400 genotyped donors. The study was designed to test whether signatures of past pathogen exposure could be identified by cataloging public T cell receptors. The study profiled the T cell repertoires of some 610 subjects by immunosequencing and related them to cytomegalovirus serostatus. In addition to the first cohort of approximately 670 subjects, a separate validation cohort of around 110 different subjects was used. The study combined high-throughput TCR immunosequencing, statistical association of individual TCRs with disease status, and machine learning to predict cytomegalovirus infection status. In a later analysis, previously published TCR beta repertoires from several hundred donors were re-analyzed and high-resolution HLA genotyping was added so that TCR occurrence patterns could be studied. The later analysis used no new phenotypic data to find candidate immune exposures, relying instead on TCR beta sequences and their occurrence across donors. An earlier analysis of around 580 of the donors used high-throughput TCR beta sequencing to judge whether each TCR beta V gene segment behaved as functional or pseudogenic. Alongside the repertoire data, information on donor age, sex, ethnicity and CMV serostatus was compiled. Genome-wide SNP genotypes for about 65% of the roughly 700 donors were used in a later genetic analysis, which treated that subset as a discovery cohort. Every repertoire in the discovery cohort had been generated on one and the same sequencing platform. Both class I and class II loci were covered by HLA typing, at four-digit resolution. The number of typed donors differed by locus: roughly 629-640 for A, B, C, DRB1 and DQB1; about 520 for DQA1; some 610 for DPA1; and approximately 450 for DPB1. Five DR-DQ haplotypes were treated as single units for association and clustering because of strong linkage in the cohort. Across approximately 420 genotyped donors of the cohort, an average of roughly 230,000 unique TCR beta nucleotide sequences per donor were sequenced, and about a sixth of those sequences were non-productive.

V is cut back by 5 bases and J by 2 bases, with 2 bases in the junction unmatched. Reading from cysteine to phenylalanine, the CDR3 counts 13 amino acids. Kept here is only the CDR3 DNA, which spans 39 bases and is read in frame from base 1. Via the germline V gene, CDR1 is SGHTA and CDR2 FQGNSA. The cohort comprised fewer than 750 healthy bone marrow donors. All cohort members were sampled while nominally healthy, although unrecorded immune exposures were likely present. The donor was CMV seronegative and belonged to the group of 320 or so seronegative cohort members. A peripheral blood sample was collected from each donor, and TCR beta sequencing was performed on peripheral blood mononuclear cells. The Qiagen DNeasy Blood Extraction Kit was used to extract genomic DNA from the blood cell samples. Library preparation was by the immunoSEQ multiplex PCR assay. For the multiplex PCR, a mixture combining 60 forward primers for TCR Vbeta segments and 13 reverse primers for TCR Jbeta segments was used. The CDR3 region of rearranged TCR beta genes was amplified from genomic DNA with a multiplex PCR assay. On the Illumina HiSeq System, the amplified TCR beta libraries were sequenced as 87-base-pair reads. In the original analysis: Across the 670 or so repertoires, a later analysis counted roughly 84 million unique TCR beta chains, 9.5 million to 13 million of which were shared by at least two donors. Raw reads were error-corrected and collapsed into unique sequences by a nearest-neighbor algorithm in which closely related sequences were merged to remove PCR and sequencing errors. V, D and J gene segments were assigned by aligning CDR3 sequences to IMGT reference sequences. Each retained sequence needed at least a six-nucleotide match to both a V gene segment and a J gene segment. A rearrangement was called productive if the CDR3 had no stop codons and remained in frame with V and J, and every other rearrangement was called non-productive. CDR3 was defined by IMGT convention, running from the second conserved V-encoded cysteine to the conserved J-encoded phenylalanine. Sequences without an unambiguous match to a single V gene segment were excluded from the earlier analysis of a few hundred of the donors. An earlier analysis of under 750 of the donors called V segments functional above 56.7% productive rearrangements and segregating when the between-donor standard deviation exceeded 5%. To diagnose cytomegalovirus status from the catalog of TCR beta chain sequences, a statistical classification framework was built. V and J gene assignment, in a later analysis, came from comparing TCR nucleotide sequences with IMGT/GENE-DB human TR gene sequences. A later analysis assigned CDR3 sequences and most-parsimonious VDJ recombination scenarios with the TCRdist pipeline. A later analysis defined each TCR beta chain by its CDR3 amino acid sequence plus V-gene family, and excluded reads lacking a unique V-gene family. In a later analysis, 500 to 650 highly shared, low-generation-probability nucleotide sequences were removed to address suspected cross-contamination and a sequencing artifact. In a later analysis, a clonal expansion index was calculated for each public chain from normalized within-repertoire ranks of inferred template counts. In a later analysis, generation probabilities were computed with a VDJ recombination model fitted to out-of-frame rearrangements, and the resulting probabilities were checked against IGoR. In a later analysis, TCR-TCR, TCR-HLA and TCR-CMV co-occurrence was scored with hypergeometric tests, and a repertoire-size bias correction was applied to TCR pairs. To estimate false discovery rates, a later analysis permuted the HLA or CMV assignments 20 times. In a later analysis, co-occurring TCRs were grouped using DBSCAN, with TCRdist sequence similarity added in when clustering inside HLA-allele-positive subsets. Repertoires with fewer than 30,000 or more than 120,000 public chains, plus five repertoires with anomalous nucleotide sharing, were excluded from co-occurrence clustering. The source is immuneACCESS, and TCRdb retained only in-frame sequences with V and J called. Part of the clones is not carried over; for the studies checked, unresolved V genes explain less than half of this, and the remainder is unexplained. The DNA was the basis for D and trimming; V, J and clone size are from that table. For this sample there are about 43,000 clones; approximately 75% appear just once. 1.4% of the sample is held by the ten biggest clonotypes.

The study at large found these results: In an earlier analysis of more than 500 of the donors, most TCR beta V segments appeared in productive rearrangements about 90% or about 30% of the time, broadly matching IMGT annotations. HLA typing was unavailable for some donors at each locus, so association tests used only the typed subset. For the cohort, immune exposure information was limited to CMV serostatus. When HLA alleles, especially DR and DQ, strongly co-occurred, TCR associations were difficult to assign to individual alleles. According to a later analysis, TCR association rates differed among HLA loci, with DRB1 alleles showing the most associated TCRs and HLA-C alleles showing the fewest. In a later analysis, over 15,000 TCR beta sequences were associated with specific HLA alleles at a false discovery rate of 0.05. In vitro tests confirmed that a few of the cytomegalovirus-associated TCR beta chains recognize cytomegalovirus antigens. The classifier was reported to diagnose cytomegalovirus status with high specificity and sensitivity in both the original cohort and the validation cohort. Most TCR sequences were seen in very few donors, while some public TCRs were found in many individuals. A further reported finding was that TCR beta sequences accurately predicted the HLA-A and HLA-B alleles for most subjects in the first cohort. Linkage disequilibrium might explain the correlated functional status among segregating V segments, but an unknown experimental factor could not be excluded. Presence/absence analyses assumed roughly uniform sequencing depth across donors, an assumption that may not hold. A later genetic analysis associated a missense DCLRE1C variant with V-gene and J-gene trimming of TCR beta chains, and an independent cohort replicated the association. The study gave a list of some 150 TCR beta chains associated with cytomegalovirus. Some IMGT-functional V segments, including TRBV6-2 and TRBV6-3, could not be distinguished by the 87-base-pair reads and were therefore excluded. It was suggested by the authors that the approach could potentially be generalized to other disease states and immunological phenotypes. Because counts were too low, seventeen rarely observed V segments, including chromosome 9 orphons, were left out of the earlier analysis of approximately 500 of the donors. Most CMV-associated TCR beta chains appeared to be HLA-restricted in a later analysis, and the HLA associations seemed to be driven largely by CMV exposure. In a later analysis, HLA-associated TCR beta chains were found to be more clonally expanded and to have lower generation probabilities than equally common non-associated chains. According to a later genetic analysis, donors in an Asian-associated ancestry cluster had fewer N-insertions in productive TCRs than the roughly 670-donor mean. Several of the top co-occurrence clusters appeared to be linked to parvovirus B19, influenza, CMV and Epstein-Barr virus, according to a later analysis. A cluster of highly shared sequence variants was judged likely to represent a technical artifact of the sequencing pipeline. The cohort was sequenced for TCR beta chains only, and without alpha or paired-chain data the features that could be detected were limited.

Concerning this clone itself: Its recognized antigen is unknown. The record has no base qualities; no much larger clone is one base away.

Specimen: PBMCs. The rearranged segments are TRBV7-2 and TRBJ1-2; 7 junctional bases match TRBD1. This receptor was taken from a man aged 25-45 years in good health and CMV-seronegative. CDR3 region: CASSQGQNYGYTF. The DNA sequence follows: TGTGCCAGCAGCCAGGGACAGAACTATGGCTACACCTTC.